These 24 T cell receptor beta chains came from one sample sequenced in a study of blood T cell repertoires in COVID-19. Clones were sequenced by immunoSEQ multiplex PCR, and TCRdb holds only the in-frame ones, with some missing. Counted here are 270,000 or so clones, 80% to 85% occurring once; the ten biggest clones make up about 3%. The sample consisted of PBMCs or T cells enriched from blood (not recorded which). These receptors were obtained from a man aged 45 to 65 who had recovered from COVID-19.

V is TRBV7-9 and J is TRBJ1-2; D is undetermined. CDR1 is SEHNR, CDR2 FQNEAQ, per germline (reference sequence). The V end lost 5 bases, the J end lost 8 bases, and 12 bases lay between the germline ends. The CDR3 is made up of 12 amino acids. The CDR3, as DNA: TGTGCCAGCAGCCGAGAGCGGTTGGGCTACACCTTC. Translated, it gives CASSRERLGYTF.

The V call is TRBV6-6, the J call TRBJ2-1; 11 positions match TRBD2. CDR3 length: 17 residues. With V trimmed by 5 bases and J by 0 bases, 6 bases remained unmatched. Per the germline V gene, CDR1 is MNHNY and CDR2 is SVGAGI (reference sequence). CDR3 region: CASSLVAGGSSYNEQFF. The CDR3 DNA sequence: TGTGCCAGCAGTCTCGTAGCGGGGGGGAGCTCCTACAATGAGCAGTTCTTC.

The CDR3 bases are TGTGCTAGTGGTTTGGTACACGGAGGCTACAATGAGCAGTTCTTC. It specifies CASGLVHGGYNEQFF. The V call is TRBV12-5, the J call TRBJ2-1; D might be TRBD2 (5 bases). Germline V gives CDR1 LGHNT, CDR2 FRNRAP. The germline V and J ends were trimmed by 0 bases and 3 bases, with 9 bases remaining between them. The CDR3 consists of 15 residues.

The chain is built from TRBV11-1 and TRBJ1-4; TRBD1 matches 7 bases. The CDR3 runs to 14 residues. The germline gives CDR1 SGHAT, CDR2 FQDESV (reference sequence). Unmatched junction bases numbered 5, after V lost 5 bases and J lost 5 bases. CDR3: CASSLRTGNEKLFF. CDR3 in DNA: TGTGCCAGCAGCCTCAGGACAGGAAATGAAAAACTGTTTTTT.

The CDR3 DNA reads as TGTGCCAGCAGCGTAGGGGACAGGCGCACCGGGGAGCTGTTTTTT. It translates to CASSVGDRRTGELFF. The rearrangement uses TRBV9 and TRBJ2-2; 8 bases line up with TRBD1. The trim removed 0 bases at V and 4 bases at J, leaving 2 bases unmatched. CDR1 is SGDLS, CDR2 YYNGEE, per germline. The CDR3 totals 15 residues.

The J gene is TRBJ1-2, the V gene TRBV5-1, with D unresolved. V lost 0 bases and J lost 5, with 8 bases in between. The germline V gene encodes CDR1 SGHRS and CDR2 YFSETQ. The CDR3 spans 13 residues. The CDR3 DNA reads TGCGCCAGCAGCTTGGTCCCCGAGTATGGCTACACCTTC. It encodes CASSLVPEYGYTF.

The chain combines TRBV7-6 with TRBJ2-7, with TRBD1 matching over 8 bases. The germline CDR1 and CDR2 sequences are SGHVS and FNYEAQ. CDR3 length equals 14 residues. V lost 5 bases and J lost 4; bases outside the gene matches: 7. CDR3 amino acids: CASSRDDRGYEQYF. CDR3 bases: TGTGCCAGCAGCAGAGATGACAGGGGTTACGAGCAGTACTTC. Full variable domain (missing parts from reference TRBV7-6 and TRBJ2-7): GAGVSQSPRYKVTKRGQDVALRCDPISGHVSLYWYRQALGQGPEFLTYFNYEAQQDKSGLPNDRFSAERPEGSISTLTIQRTEQRDSAMYRCASSRDDRGYEQYFGPGTRLTVT.

The chain's CDR3 is CASNKGQFGNQPQHF. DNA for the CDR3: TGTGCTAGCAACAAGGGACAGTTTGGCAATCAGCCCCAGCATTTT. J is TRBJ1-5 and V is TRBV12-5, with 7 nucleotides matching TRBD1. With V trimmed by 9 bases and J by 2 bases, 10 bases remained unmatched. Germline V CDR1 and CDR2: LGHNT, FRNRAP. The CDR3 covers 15 residues.

The DNA for the CDR3 is TGTGCCACCAGTGAAACCGGGACAGGGTTCGGGGAGCTGTTTTTT. Protein product: CATSETGTGFGELFF. The V and J genes are TRBV24-1 and TRBJ2-2, with TRBD1 matching over 9 bases. Germline values: CDR1 KGHDR, CDR2 SFDVKD. The CDR3 has 15 residues. The junction had 6 bases not matched to a gene; V was cut back by 4 bases and J by 7 bases.

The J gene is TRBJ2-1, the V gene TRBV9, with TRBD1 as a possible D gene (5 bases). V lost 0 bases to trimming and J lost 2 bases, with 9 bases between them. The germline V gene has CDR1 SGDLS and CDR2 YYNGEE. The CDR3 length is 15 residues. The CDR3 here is CASSVAQGPYNEQFF. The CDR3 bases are TGTGCCAGCAGCGTAGCGCAGGGCCCCTACAATGAGCAGTTCTTC.

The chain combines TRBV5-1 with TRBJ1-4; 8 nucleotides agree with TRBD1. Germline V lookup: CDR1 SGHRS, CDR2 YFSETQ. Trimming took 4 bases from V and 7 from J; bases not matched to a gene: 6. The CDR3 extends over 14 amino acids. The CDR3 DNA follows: TGCGCCAGCAGCCAACAGGGGGTCGCTGAAAAACTGTTTTTT. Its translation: CASSQQGVAEKLFF.

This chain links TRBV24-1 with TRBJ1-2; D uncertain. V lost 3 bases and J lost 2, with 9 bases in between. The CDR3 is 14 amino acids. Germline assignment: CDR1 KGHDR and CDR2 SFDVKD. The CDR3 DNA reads TGTGCCACCAGTGATACTATGATAAACTATGGCTACACCTTC. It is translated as CATSDTMINYGYTF.

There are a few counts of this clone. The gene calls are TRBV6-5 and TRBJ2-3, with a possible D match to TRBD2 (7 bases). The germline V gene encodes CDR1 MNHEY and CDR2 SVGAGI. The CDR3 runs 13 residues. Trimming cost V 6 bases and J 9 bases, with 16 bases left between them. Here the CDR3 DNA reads TGTGCCAGCAGAGCCGGGGGGCTCCAGACGCAGTATTTT. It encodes CASRAGGLQTQYF.

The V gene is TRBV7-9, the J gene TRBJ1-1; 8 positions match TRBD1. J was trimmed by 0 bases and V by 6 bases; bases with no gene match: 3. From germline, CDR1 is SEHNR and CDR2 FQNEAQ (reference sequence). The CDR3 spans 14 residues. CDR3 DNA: TGTGCCAGCAGAAGACAGGGGATGAACACTGAAGCTTTCTTT. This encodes CASRRQGMNTEAFF.

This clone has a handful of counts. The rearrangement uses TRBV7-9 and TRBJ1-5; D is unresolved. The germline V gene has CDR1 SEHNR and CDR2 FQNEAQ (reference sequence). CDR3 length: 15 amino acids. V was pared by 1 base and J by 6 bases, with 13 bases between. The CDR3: CASSLDGLRSQPQHF. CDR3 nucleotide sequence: TGTGCCAGCAGCTTAGATGGACTACGATCTCAGCCCCAGCATTTT.

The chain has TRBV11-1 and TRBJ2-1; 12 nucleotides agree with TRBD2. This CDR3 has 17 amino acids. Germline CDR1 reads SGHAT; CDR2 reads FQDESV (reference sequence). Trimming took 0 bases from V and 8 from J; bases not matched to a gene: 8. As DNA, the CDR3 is TGTGCCAGCAGCTTAGCCCTAGCGGGAGGGAGGGCGGATGAGCAGTTCTTC. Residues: CASSLALAGGRADEQFF.

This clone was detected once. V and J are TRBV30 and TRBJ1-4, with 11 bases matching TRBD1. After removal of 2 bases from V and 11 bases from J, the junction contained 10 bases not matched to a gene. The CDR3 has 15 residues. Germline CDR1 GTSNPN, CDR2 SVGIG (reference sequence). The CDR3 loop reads CAWSLRDRGAAKLFF. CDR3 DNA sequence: TGTGCCTGGAGTTTGCGGGACAGGGGGGCGGCGAAACTGTTTTTT.

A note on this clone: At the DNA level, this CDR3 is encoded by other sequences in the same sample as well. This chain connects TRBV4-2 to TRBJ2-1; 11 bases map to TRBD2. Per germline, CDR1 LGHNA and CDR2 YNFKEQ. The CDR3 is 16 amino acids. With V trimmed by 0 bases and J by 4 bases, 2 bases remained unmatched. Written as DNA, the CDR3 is TGTGCCAGCAGCCAAGACCTAGCGGGGGGATACAATGAGCAGTTCTTC. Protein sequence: CASSQDLAGGYNEQFF.

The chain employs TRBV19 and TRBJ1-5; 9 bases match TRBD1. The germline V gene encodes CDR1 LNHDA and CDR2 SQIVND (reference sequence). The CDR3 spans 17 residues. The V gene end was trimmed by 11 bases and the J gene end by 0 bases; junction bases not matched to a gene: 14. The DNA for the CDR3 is TGTGCCTCCAAGCCGGGACAGGGCGTTTATAGCAATCAGCCCCAGCATTTT. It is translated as CASKPGQGVYSNQPQHF.

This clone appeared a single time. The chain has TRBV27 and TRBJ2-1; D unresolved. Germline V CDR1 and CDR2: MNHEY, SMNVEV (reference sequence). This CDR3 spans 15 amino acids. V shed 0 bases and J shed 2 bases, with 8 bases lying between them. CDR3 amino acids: CASSLSAGTYNEQFF. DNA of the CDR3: TGTGCCAGCAGTTTATCGGCTGGTACCTACAATGAGCAGTTCTTC.

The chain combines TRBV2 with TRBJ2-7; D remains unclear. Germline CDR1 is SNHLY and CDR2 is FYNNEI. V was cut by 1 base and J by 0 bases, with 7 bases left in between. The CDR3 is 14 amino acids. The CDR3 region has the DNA TGTGCCAGCAGTGAAGACCACGGCTCCTACGAGCAGTACTTC. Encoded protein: CASSEDHGSYEQYF.

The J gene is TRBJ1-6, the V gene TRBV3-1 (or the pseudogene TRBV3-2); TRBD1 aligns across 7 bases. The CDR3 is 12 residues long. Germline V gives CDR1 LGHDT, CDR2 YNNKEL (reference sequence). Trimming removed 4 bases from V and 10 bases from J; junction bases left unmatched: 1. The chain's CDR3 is CASSPQGSPLHF. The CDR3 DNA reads TGTGCCAGCAGCCCACAGGGGTCACCCCTCCACTTT.

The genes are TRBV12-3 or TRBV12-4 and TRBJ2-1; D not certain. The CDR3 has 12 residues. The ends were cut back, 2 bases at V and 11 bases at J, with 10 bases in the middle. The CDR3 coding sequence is TGTGCCAGCAGTTTACCTAGACTGCAGCAGTTCTTC. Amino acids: CASSLPRLQQFF.

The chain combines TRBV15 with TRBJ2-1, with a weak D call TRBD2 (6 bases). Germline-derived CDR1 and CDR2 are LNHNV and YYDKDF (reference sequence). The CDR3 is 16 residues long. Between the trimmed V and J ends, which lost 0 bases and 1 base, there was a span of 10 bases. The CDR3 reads CATSRDSGGSYNEQFF. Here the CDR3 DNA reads TGTGCCACCAGCAGAGACTCCGGGGGATCCTACAATGAGCAGTTCTTC.